The present entry profiles one T cell receptor beta chain with its context. As originally analysed: For nucleated cells, counts were estimated from reference gene primer amplification. TCRdb keeps only in-frame clones here, not all; method: immunoSEQ multiplex PCR. For V, J and clone size, that table is used; D and trimming come from the DNA. The profile shows roughly 290,000 clones, 70% to 90% of them singletons. The ends were cut back, 0 bases at V and 7 bases at J, with 13 bases in the middle. CDR1 and CDR2 from the germline V gene are SGHRS and YFSETQ. There are 14 residues in the CDR3. The entry originates in a study of blood T cell repertoires in COVID-19. Background on the study: Material from acute and convalescent COVID-19 was sourced from the United States, Italy and Spain. Sample material is recorded as cDNA or gDNA derived from T cells, B-cell-depleted T cells, or PBMCs.

Categorization into cohorts depended on clinical history that participants reported. Sequencing was done on a sample of PBMCs or T cells enriched from blood (not recorded which). The chain recombines TRBV5-1 with TRBJ2-5; D not certain. This receptor was taken from a woman aged 25-40 years who had recovered from COVID-19. The CDR3 DNA reads TGCGCCAGCAGCTTGGATGTCATCTTGAGGACCCAGTACTTC. The encoded protein is CASSLDVILRTQYF.